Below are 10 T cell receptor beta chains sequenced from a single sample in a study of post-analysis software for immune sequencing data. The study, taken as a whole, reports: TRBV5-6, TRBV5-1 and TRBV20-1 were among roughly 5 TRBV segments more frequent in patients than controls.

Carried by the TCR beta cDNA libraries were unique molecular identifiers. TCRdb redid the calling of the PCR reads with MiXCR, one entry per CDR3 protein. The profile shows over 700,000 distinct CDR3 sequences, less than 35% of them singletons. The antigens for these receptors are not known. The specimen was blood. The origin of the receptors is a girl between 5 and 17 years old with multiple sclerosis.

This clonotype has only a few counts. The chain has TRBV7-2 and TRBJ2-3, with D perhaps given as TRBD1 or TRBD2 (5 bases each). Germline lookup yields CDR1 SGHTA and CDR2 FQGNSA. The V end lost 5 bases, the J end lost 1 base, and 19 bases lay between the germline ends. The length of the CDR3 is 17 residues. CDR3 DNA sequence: TGTGCCAGCAGCCCCCATCGGGGACGGGTAGGCACAGATACGCAGTATTTT. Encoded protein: CASSPHRGRVGTDTQYF.

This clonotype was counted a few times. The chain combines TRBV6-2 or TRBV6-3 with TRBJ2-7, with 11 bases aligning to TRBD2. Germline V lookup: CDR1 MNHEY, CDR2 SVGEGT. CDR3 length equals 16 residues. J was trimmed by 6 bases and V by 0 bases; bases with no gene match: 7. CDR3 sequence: CASSYSSLAGGSEQYF. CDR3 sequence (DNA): TGTGCCAGCAGTTACTCGAGCCTAGCGGGAGGTTCCGAGCAGTACTTC.

CDR3 residues: CSVPIPGTEAFF. The CDR3 region has the DNA TGCAGCGTCCCTATTCCCGGCACTGAAGCTTTCTTT. This chain links TRBV29-1 with TRBJ1-1, with D uncertain. In germline, CDR1 is SQVTM, CDR2 ANQGSEA. The CDR3 sequence is 12 residues long. V dropped 6 bases and J dropped 4 bases, with 12 bases sitting between them. Using reference TRBV29-1 and TRBJ1-1 for the parts outside the CDR3, the full variable domain is SAVISQKPSRDICQRGTSLTIQCQVDSQVTMMFWYRQQPGQSLTLIATANQGSEATYESGFVIDKFPISRPNLTFSTLTVSNMSPEDSSIYLCSVPIPGTEAFFGQGTRLTVV.

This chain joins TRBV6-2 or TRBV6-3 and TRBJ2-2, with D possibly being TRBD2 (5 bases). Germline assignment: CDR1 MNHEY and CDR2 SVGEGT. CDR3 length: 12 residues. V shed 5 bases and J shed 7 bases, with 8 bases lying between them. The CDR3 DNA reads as TGTGCCAGCAGTCGGGATGACGGGGAGCTGTTTTTT. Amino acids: CASSRDDGELFF.

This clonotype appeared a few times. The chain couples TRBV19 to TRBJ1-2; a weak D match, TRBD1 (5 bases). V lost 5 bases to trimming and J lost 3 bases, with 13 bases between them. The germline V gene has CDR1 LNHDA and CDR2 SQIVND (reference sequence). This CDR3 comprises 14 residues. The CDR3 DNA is TGTGCCAGTAGTCCCCCGACAGCGCACTATGGCTACACCTTC. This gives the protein CASSPPTAHYGYTF.

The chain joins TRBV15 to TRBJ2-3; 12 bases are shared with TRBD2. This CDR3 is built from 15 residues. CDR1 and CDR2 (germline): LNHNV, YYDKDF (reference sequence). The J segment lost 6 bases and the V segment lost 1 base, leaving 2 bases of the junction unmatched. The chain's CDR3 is CATSRGLAGADTQYF. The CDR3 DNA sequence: TGTGCCACCAGCAGAGGACTAGCGGGGGCCGATACGCAGTATTTT. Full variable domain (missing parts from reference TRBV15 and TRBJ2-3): DAMVIQNPRYQVTQFGKPVTLSCSQTLNHNVMYWYQQKSSQAPKLLFHYYDKDFNNEADTPDNFQSRRPNTSFCFLDIRSPGLGDTAMYLCATSRGLAGADTQYFGPGTRLTVL.

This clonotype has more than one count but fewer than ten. The CDR3 coding sequence is TGTGCCAGCAGCTTAAACCCCACTGGGACAGGGGGCTATGGCTACACCTTC. Its protein is CASSLNPTGTGGYGYTF. The gene calls are TRBV7-9 and TRBJ1-2, with 11 bases fitting TRBD1. CDR3 length: 17 residues. J gave up 4 bases and V 2 bases, and 9 bases lay outside the gene matches. Germline V CDR1 and CDR2: SEHNR, FQNEAQ (reference sequence).

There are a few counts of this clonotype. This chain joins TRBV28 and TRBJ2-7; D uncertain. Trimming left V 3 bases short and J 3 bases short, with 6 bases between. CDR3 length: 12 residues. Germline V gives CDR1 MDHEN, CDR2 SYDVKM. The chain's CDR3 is CASSFTLYEQYF. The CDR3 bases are TGTGCCAGCAGTTTCACCCTCTACGAGCAGTACTTC.

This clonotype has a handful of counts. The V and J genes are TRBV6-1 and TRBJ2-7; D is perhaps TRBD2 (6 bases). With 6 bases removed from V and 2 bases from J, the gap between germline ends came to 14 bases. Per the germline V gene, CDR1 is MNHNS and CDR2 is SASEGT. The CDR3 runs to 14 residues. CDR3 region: CASRSRESPYEQYF. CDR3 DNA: TGTGCCAGCAGGTCTCGGGAGAGCCCCTACGAGCAGTACTTC.

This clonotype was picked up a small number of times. This CDR3 reads CASSRPGQARDEQYF. CDR3 sequence (DNA): TGTGCCAGCAGTCGGCCGGGACAGGCTCGTGACGAGCAGTACTTC. The chain employs TRBV6-5 and TRBJ2-7, with 8 bases lining up with TRBD1. The CDR3 contains 15 residues. CDR1 MNHEY and CDR2 SVGAGI come from the germline V gene. With 5 bases clipped from V and 5 bases from J, the junction kept 11 bases outside the gene matches.